This TCR beta chain derives from a study of blood T cell repertoires in COVID-19. Original processing notes: Reference gene primer amplification yielded estimated nucleated cell counts. Libraries were prepared by immunoSEQ multiplex PCR; TCRdb keeps only in-frame clonotypes and omits some of them. The V and J calls and the clone size are those of that table, but D and trimming were determined from the DNA. The table shows about 290,000 clones, with approximately 91% occurring only once. Germline-derived CDR1 and CDR2 are MGHDK and SYGVNS. The CDR3 totals 14 residues. The ends were cut back, 2 bases at V and 3 bases at J, with 8 bases in the middle.

The clonotype was recovered from a woman aged 40 to 55 who had recovered from COVID-19. V gene TRBV25-1 combines with J gene TRBJ1-5; perhaps TRBD1 as D (6 bases). The sequencing input was peripheral blood. The CDR3 reads CASSETGFNQPQHF. The CDR3, as DNA: TGTGCCAGCAGTGAAACAGGGTTCAATCAGCCCCAGCATTTT. The full variable domain, completed using reference TRBV25-1 and TRBJ1-5, is EADIYQTPRYLVIGTGKKITLECSQTMGHDKMYWYQQDPGMELHLIHYSYGVNSTEKGDLSSESTVSRIRTEHFPLTLESARPSHTSQYLCASSETGFNQPQHFGDGTRLSIL.